This entry lists 22 T cell receptor beta chains sequenced from one sample in a study of shared clonotypes between healthy human individuals. This table comes from immunoSEQ multiplex PCR, and its TCRdb copy is limited to in-frame clones, with some not included. Among fewer than 850,000 clones listed, approximately 96% were seen once. CD45RO-negative CD8 cells positively selected for CCR7 made up the naive population, which excluded terminally differentiated effector memory CD45RA+ cells. Sequencing was done on a sample of naive CD8+ T cells sorted from blood. These receptors came from a man aged 25-40 years in good health.

This chain connects TRBV9 to TRBJ2-7, with 11 bases aligning to TRBD1. The CDR3 is 15 residues long. The junction had 6 bases not matched to a gene; V was cut back by 5 bases and J by 2 bases. Germline CDR1 is SGDLS and CDR2 is YYNGEE. The CDR3 protein is CASSQGTGGPYEQYF. Written as DNA, the CDR3 is TGTGCCAGCAGTCAAGGGACAGGGGGGCCCTACGAGCAGTACTTC.

Only one count was recorded for this clone. The chain has TRBV9 and TRBJ2-5, with D unresolved. The CDR3 has 17 residues. V was pared by 3 bases and J by 5 bases, with 23 bases between. CDR1 and CDR2 (germline): SGDLS, YYNGEE. This CDR3 reads CASSAIDGLTLSETQYF. The CDR3 DNA is TGTGCCAGCAGCGCAATTGACGGGCTAACTCTATCCGAGACCCAGTACTTC.

This chain links TRBV5-8 with TRBJ2-5; possible D gene TRBD1, 5 bases. The CDR3 has 13 residues. V was clipped by 2 bases and J by 5 bases, with 10 bases between them. CDR1 and CDR2 from the germline V gene are SGHTS and YDEGEE. CDR3: CASSFRVGETQYF. The CDR3 bases are TGTGCCAGCAGCTTCAGGGTTGGGGAGACCCAGTACTTC.

The chain carries TRBV27 and TRBJ2-3, with D hard to call. This CDR3 has 12 amino acids. V lost 8 bases and J lost 6, with 12 bases in between. Germline V gene lookup returns CDR1 MNHEY and CDR2 SMNVEV (reference sequence). The CDR3 protein is CASGLLDDTQYF. CDR3 coding DNA: TGTGCCAGCGGCCTTCTCGATGATACGCAGTATTTT.

This clone appeared once. This chain uses TRBV2 with TRBJ1-5, with a tentative D call TRBD1 (5 bases). The germline V gene has CDR1 SNHLY and CDR2 FYNNEI. The CDR3 contains 15 residues. V dropped 4 bases and J dropped 5 bases, with 15 bases sitting between them. CDR3 amino acids: CASSVIESGDQPQHF. The CDR3 nucleotides read TGTGCCAGCAGTGTAATAGAGTCGGGGGATCAGCCCCAGCATTTT.

The chain joins TRBV6-5 to TRBJ1-2; 9 nucleotides agree with TRBD1. The V and J ends lost 2 bases and 6 bases, in that order; junction bases with no gene match: 7. Germline assignment: CDR1 MNHEY and CDR2 SVGAGI. CDR3 length: 15 residues. The CDR3 DNA sequence: TGTGCCAGCAGTTACGATCCCCGGGACAGGGATGGCTACACCTTC. Translated: CASSYDPRDRDGYTF.

The chain is built from TRBV7-6 and TRBJ2-1, with 14 bases that match TRBD2. CDR3 size: 19 residues. Germline values: CDR1 SGHVS, CDR2 FNYEAQ. V was pared by 5 bases and J by 0 bases, with 9 bases of the junction left unmatched. The CDR3 sequence: CASSIPGLAGEASYNEQFF. CDR3 sequence (DNA): TGTGCCAGCAGCATTCCGGGACTAGCGGGAGAGGCCTCCTACAATGAGCAGTTCTTC.

This chain links TRBV19 with TRBJ2-7; D might be TRBD1 (5 bases). V lost 3 bases and J 3 bases, leaving 18 bases between the germline ends. The germline V gene encodes CDR1 LNHDA and CDR2 SQIVND (reference sequence). The CDR3 is made up of 16 amino acids. CDR3 sequence reads: CASSIQGPPDLYEQYF. DNA for the CDR3: TGTGCCAGTAGTATCCAGGGCCCTCCTGACCTCTACGAGCAGTACTTC.

The gene calls are TRBV30 and TRBJ2-3; D is possibly TRBD1 (6 bases). Germline values: CDR1 GTSNPN, CDR2 SVGIG (reference sequence). Trimming took off 2 bases at V and 0 bases at J, with 9 bases between the two ends. The CDR3 covers 14 residues. The CDR3 spells CAWSRTASTDTQYF. The CDR3 DNA follows: TGTGCCTGGAGTAGGACAGCAAGCACAGATACGCAGTATTTT.

The rearrangement joins TRBV9 to TRBJ2-1, with 7 bases identical to TRBD2. Germline CDR1 is SGDLS and CDR2 is YYNGEE. The V and J ends lost 2 bases and 7 bases, in that order; junction bases with no gene match: 9. CDR3 size: 15 residues. CDR3: CASSVEGGPQNEQFF. Here the CDR3 DNA reads TGTGCCAGCAGCGTCGAGGGAGGGCCGCAAAATGAGCAGTTCTTC.

This chain uses TRBV5-1 with TRBJ2-7; tentative D call: TRBD1 (6 bases). The ends were cut back, 5 bases at V and 4 bases at J, with 16 bases in the middle. Germline assignment: CDR1 SGHRS and CDR2 YFSETQ. The CDR3 covers 14 residues. The CDR3 here is CASRFDIGGYEQYF. For the CDR3, the DNA is TGCGCCAGCAGATTTGACATAGGGGGTTACGAGCAGTACTTC.

V usage is TRBV7-9 and J usage is TRBJ2-1, with 9 nucleotides matching TRBD2. With 2 bases clipped from V and 5 bases from J, the junction kept 1 base outside the gene matches. This CDR3 spans 14 amino acids. Germline values: CDR1 SEHNR, CDR2 FQNEAQ (reference sequence). The CDR3 region is CASSLLAGHNEQFF. CDR3 DNA: TGTGCCAGCAGCTTACTAGCGGGGCACAATGAGCAGTTCTTC.

The CDR3 nucleotides are TGTGCCAGCAGCCCCCCGAATGGAGAGACCCAGTACTTC. Translating it yields CASSPPNGETQYF. The chain has TRBV11-2 and TRBJ2-5; D is ambiguous. This CDR3 is built from 13 residues. The germline V gene has CDR1 SGHAT and CDR2 FQNNGV. V lost 5 bases and J 4 bases, leaving 11 bases between the germline ends.

This chain connects TRBV7-8 to TRBJ2-7; 10 bases are shared with TRBD2. CDR1 and CDR2 (germline): SGHVS, FQNEAQ. J gave up 7 bases and V 2 bases, and 8 bases lay outside the gene matches. The CDR3 loop spans 15 amino acids. The CDR3: CASSLSRLAGVEQYF. As DNA, the CDR3 is TGTGCCAGCAGCTTAAGTCGGCTAGCGGGAGTGGAGCAGTACTTC.

The V call is TRBV5-4, the J call TRBJ1-5; perhaps TRBD1 as D (6 bases). V shed 3 bases and J shed 4 bases, with 8 bases lying between them. The length of the CDR3 is 13 residues. CDR1 is SGHNT and CDR2 is YYREEE in the germline V gene (reference sequence). DNA for the CDR3: TGTGCCAGCAGCTCGGACAGAAATCAGCCCCAGCATTTT. It encodes CASSSDRNQPQHF.

The chain joins TRBV18 to TRBJ2-4; 8 nucleotides line up with TRBD2. Germline V gives CDR1 KGHSH, CDR2 LQKENI. The CDR3 is 15 residues long. V shed 6 bases and J 7 bases; nucleotides not matched to a gene: 11. The CDR3 DNA sequence: TGTGCCAGCTCTCCCGGGGGGGAGAGGGTCAACATTCAGTACTTC. This encodes CASSPGGERVNIQYF. Looking up the rest from reference TRBV18 and TRBJ2-4 gives the full variable domain: NAGVMQNPRHLVRRRGQEARLRCSPMKGHSHVYWYRQLPEEGLKFMVYLQKENIIDESGMPKERFSAEFPKEGPSILRIQQVVRGDSAAYFCASSPGGERVNIQYFGAGTRLSVL.

This clone has a single count. The rearrangement joins TRBV5-4 to TRBJ2-5; TRBD1 matches 8 bases. Trimming took 0 bases from V and 3 from J; bases not matched to a gene: 4. Germline CDR1 SGHNT, CDR2 YYREEE (reference sequence). This CDR3 region has 15 residues. The CDR3 coding sequence is TGTGCCAGCAGCTTGGTAGGGACAGGAGAAGAGACCCAGTACTTC. It specifies CASSLVGTGEETQYF.

This clone was seen once. This sequence joins TRBV4-1 and TRBJ2-7; D is perhaps TRBD1 (6 bases). This CDR3 spans 14 amino acids. CDR1 MGHRA and CDR2 YSYEKL come from the germline V gene. Deletions cut 5 bases from V and 0 bases from J, with 11 bases between. The CDR3 region is CASSSRQDSYEQYF. The CDR3 DNA reads as TGCGCCAGCAGCTCGAGACAGGACTCCTACGAGCAGTACTTC.

V is TRBV5-4 and J is TRBJ2-1; weak D call: TRBD1 (6 bases). The CDR3 is 15 residues long. The germline V gene encodes CDR1 SGHNT and CDR2 YYREEE (reference sequence). Between the trimmed V and J ends, which lost 4 bases and 5 bases, there was a span of 16 bases. The CDR3: CASSGRGGPNNEQFF. In nucleotides, the CDR3 is TGTGCCAGCAGCGGCCGAGGGGGACCTAACAATGAGCAGTTCTTC.

The V call is TRBV20-1, the J call TRBJ2-7, with 8 bases identical to TRBD2. Germline V gives CDR1 DFQATT, CDR2 SNEGSKA (reference sequence). After removal of 6 bases from V and 4 bases from J, the junction contained 2 bases not matched to a gene. The CDR3 length is 11 residues. CDR3 sequence reads: CSAKRGYEQYF. Written as DNA, the CDR3 is TGCAGTGCGAAGCGGGGGTACGAGCAGTACTTC.

The chain links TRBV29-1 to TRBJ2-4; D is perhaps TRBD1 (6 bases). The CDR3 runs 15 residues. The germline gives CDR1 SQVTM, CDR2 ANQGSEA. Trimming pared 4 bases from V and 3 bases from J, leaving 16 bases between. The CDR3 region is CSVVGTRGLKNIQYF. The CDR3 coding sequence is TGCAGCGTTGTTGGTACCAGGGGCCTCAAAAACATTCAGTACTTC.

The chain employs TRBV6-6 and TRBJ2-5, with 9 bases aligning to TRBD1. The CDR3 is made up of 16 amino acids. The V and J ends lost 2 bases and 7 bases, in that order; junction bases with no gene match: 11. Looked up from germline, CDR1 is MNHNY and CDR2 is SVGAGI (reference sequence). CDR3 sequence (DNA): TGTGCCAGCAGTTACCTAGCAACAGGGGGCCTGGGGACCCAGTACTTC. This gives the protein CASSYLATGGLGTQYF.